This TCR beta chain was captured in a study of T cells in Graves' hyperthyroidism and ophthalmopathy. General observations from the study: Blood also held most thyroid clonotypes expanded beyond 0.001.

This clonotype was picked up many times. No antigen is known for it. Diagnostic decisions used clinical symptoms, serum thyroxine and TRAb, thyroid ultrasound and orbital computed tomography. PBMCs came from 10 ml fresh peripheral blood. The CDR3 has 17 amino acids. V lost 1 base and J lost 4; bases outside the gene matches: 11. Germline V gene lookup returns CDR1 SGHNT and CDR2 YENEEA. From RNA transcripts, TCR beta CDR3 regions were amplified. RT-PCR in the first round (using the HTBI primer set) targeted the TCR CDR3. From the multiplex PCR reads, TCRdb called clonotypes with MiXCR, one entry per CDR3 protein. The data hold about 740,000 distinct CDR3 sequences, with 13% to 15% observed a single time.

Sequenced: blood. The chain is built from TRBV11-3 and TRBJ2-3; 7 positions agree with TRBD1. The receptor's source is a woman younger than 30 with Graves' hyperthyroidism. This CDR3 reads CASSLGSTGPYADTQYF. The CDR3 DNA sequence: TGTGCCAGCAGCTTAGGGTCGACAGGGCCATATGCAGATACGCAGTATTTT.